The T cell receptor (beta chain) described here comes from a study of shared clonotypes between healthy human individuals. Findings of the study overall: Sorted-subset samples were not fully sequenced, rarefaction indicated. Naive CD4 clonotypes were shared across several donors at about 5.2%.

TCRdb keeps only in-frame clones here, not all; method: immunoSEQ multiplex PCR. The repertoire holds hundreds of thousands of clones, roughly 95% seen once, with approximately 0.12% in the top ten. Concerning this clone itself: Its specificity is not known. This specimen includes other DNA sequences encoding the same CDR3.

Naive CD8 cells lacked CD45RO, underwent positive selection for CCR7 and left out terminally differentiated effector memory CD45RA+ cells. Deletions cut 5 bases from V and 7 bases from J, with 8 bases between. Germline lookup yields CDR1 MDHEN and CDR2 SYDVKM. This CDR3 is 11 amino acids long. This chain links TRBV28 with TRBJ1-1; a possible D gene is TRBD1 (5 bases). Input material: naive CD8+ T cells sorted from blood. This clonotype was sampled from a woman aged 25 to 39 in good health. The CDR3: CASSPGGEAFF. In DNA form, the CDR3 reads TGTGCCAGCAGTCCGGGGGGTGAAGCTTTCTTT.